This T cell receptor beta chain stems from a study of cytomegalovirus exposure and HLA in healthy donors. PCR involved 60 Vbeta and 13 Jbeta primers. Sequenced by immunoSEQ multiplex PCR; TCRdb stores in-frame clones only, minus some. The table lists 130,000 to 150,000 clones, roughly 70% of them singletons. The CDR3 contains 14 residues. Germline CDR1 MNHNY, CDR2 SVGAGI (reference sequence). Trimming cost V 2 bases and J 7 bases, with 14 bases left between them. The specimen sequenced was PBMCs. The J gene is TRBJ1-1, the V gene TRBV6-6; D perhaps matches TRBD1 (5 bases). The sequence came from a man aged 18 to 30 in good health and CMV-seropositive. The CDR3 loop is CASSYTWTQGEAFF. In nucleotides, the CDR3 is TGTGCCAGCAGTTACACTTGGACGCAGGGTGAAGCTTTCTTT.